These 25 T cell receptor beta chains were sequenced from one sample in a study of T cell repertoires in cytomegalovirus infection. TCRdb fed the reads into MiXCR, producing one record per CDR3 protein. The sample records 150,000 to 200,000 distinct CDR3 sequences, 15% to 20% being singletons. Material: PBMCs. The source of these receptors is a human donor in good health (CMV status not recorded). Some clones in this sample may be carry-over from other donors' samples.

This clonotype was detected only a few times. This chain joins TRBV28 and TRBJ2-3, with a tentative D call TRBD2 (6 bases). This CDR3 spans 14 amino acids. From germline, CDR1 is MDHEN and CDR2 SYDVKM. V was cut by 8 bases and J by 2 bases, with 14 bases left in between. CDR3 sequence (DNA): TGTGCCAGCCACTCCGGGACTTACACAGATACGCAGTATTTT. It codes for CASHSGTYTDTQYF.

This chain connects TRBV6-5 to TRBJ1-4, with a possible D match to TRBD1 (5 bases). Germline V gene sequence: CDR1 MNHEY, CDR2 SVGAGI. The CDR3 consists of 14 residues. Trimming removed 6 bases at V and 8 bases at J, with 16 bases between. The CDR3 DNA sequence: TGTGCCAGCAGCTCAAGGGGACCCGGCGAAAAACTGTTTTTT. Translation: CASSSRGPGEKLFF.

The chain couples TRBV6-1 to TRBJ2-7; D not certain. The V gene's germline CDR1 is MNHNS and CDR2 SASEGT. Between the trimmed V and J ends, which lost 4 bases and 4 bases, there was a span of 11 bases. The CDR3 spans 13 residues. CDR3 in amino acids: CASSVYKAYEQYF. In nucleotides, the CDR3 is TGTGCCAGCAGTGTTTATAAAGCGTACGAGCAGTACTTC.

This clonotype has only a few counts. For the CDR3, the DNA is TGTGCCAGTAGTATGGGGGCTCTGAACACTGAAGCTTTCTTT. Encoded protein: CASSMGALNTEAFF. The V gene is TRBV19, the J gene TRBJ1-1, with D possibly TRBD1 on 6 matching bases. This CDR3 region has 14 residues. The V end lost 3 bases, the J end lost 0 bases, and 8 bases lay between the germline ends. Germline V CDR1 and CDR2: LNHDA, SQIVND (reference sequence).

The chain joins TRBV27 to TRBJ1-1, with D possibly being TRBD1 (5 bases). This CDR3 contains 14 residues. Trimming removed 5 bases at V and 1 base at J, with 11 bases between. CDR1 is MNHEY and CDR2 is SMNVEV in the germline V gene (reference sequence). The DNA of the CDR3 is TGTGCCAGCAGTCTTCAAACAGGGAACACTGAAGCTTTCTTT. Protein: CASSLQTGNTEAFF.

This clonotype was observed many times. The chain recombines TRBV7-2 with TRBJ2-7; 9 nucleotides align to TRBD1. J lost 3 bases, V lost 5 bases, and 2 bases had no gene match. Germline V lookup: CDR1 SGHTA, CDR2 FQGNSA. CDR3 length: 13 residues. Written as DNA, the CDR3 is TGTGCCAGCAGCCGGACAGGGGTCTACGAGCAGTACTTC. Translated, it gives CASSRTGVYEQYF.

The sample holds a few counts of this clonotype. This chain joins TRBV7-9 and TRBJ2-3; unclear D gene. The CDR3 runs 17 residues. Germline CDR1 reads SEHNR; CDR2 reads FQNEAQ (reference sequence). With 5 bases removed from V and 0 bases from J, the gap between germline ends came to 18 bases. In DNA form, the CDR3 reads TGTGCCAGCAGCCGAGAGATCAAATACTATAGCACAGATACGCAGTATTTT. Its protein product is CASSREIKYYSTDTQYF.

This clonotype has more than one count but fewer than ten. This chain uses TRBV5-5 with TRBJ2-1; D may correspond to TRBD1 or TRBD2 (5 bases each). CDR1 is SGHKS, CDR2 YYEKEE, per germline (reference sequence). Trimming pared 2 bases from V and 4 bases from J, leaving 10 bases between. This CDR3 contains 14 residues. DNA for the CDR3: TGTGCCAGCAGCTTCTACGGGACGTACAATGAGCAGTTCTTC. Its protein product is CASSFYGTYNEQFF.

This clonotype has a count of ten or more. The chain joins TRBV6-5 to TRBJ2-7, with 7 bases aligning to TRBD1. J lost 2 bases, V lost 6 bases, and 10 bases had no gene match. Germline CDR1 and CDR2: MNHEY and SVGAGI. The CDR3 extends over 15 amino acids. The CDR3 here is CASRARDSGAYEQYF. The CDR3 DNA is TGTGCCAGCAGGGCACGGGACAGTGGGGCCTACGAGCAGTACTTC.

This clonotype was recorded many times. This chain connects TRBV12-3 or TRBV12-4 to TRBJ2-5; no clear D. Trimming cost V 7 bases and J 4 bases, with 10 bases left between them. This CDR3 is built from 12 residues. The CDR3 loop is CASTFTSETQYF. The CDR3 DNA follows: TGTGCCAGCACCTTTACGTCAGAGACCCAGTACTTC.

This clonotype was seen repeatedly, ten times or more. This sequence joins TRBV7-2 and TRBJ2-1, with 7 bases lining up with TRBD1. CDR1 and CDR2 (germline): SGHTA, FQGNSA. Trimming took 5 bases from V and 1 from J; bases not matched to a gene: 8. The CDR3 covers 16 residues. The CDR3 coding sequence is TGTGCCAGCAGCCCATCAAGGGGGCTATCCTACAATGAGCAGTTCTTC. The encoded protein is CASSPSRGLSYNEQFF.

The chain carries TRBV7-2 and TRBJ1-3, with a possible D match to TRBD1 (6 bases). The germline V gene encodes CDR1 SGHTA and CDR2 FQGNSA. This CDR3 comprises 16 residues. The germline V and J ends were trimmed by 1 base and 1 base, with 11 bases remaining between them. CDR3 in DNA: TGTGCCAGCAGCTTAGGGCCACAGGGTTCTGGAAACACCATATATTTT. Protein: CASSLGPQGSGNTIYF.

This clonotype was seen repeatedly, ten times or more. This chain links TRBV7-2 with TRBJ2-3; D not certain. This CDR3 contains 16 residues. Germline V CDR1 and CDR2: SGHTA, FQGNSA. Trimming cost V 1 base and J 4 bases, with 15 bases left between them. The CDR3 loop reads CASSLVGYGKADTQYF. The CDR3 bases are TGTGCCAGCAGCTTAGTGGGGTATGGCAAGGCAGATACGCAGTATTTT.

This clonotype was seen many times. This sequence joins TRBV7-2 and TRBJ2-2, with 8 bases matching TRBD2. V shed 5 bases and J 4 bases; nucleotides not matched to a gene: 15. This CDR3 spans 18 amino acids. CDR1 is SGHTA and CDR2 is FQGNSA in the germline V gene. Here the CDR3 reads CASSPRIAGPRGTGELFF. In nucleotides, the CDR3 is TGTGCCAGCAGCCCCAGGATAGCGGGACCTCGCGGCACCGGGGAGCTGTTTTTT.

The V gene is TRBV2, the J gene TRBJ1-2; no clear D gene. This CDR3 contains 16 residues. V lost 2 bases and J lost 1, with 14 bases in between. The V gene's germline CDR1 is SNHLY and CDR2 FYNNEI. The CDR3, as DNA: TGTGCCAGCAGTGAAAGAGCCGGTTTCTTTAACTATGGCTACACCTTC. Its protein product is CASSERAGFFNYGYTF.

A few counts support this clonotype. The chain carries TRBV6-6 and TRBJ2-3; D not certain. CDR3 length: 12 residues. The germline V gene encodes CDR1 MNHNY and CDR2 SVGAGI (reference sequence). The V and J ends lost 7 bases and 0 bases respectively, with 5 bases between them. The CDR3 DNA follows: TGTGCCAGCACGGACAGCACAGATACGCAGTATTTT. Its protein is CASTDSTDTQYF.

The gene calls are TRBV7-9 and TRBJ2-3; D is perhaps TRBD1 (6 bases). Germline CDR1 reads SEHNR; CDR2 reads FQNEAQ (reference sequence). The ends were cut back, 5 bases at V and 6 bases at J, with 18 bases in the middle. The CDR3 totals 15 residues. This CDR3 is CASSRLAVQGDTQYF. The CDR3 DNA sequence: TGTGCCAGCAGCCGATTGGCCGTCCAGGGGGATACGCAGTATTTT.

This clonotype was picked up many times. The V call is TRBV7-9, the J call TRBJ2-7; D unresolved. Germline CDR1 is SEHNR and CDR2 is FQNEAQ (reference sequence). Trimming left V 5 bases short and J 1 base short, with 3 bases between. The CDR3 length is 11 residues. The CDR3 region is CASSESYEQYF. DNA for the CDR3: TGTGCCAGCAGCGAATCCTACGAGCAGTACTTC. Filled out from reference TRBV7-9 and TRBJ2-7, the complete variable domain reads DTGVSQNPRHKITKRGQNVTFRCDPISEHNRLYWYRQTLGQGPEFLTYFQNEAQLEKSRLLSDRFSAERPKGSFSTLEIQRTEQGDSAMYLCASSESYEQYFGPGTRLTVT.

This chain joins TRBV6-6 and TRBJ2-7; D is tentatively TRBD1 or TRBD2 (5 bases each). CDR1 is MNHNY and CDR2 is SVGAGI in the germline V gene (reference sequence). Trimming cost V 5 bases and J 6 bases, with 11 bases left between them. CDR3 length: 12 amino acids. The DNA for the CDR3 is TGTGCCAGCAGTGGGACCTTCTTCGAGCAGTACTTC. This encodes CASSGTFFEQYF.

This clonotype was observed at least ten times. The chain joins TRBV12-5 to TRBJ1-5, with D possibly being TRBD1 (5 bases). Trimming removed 4 bases from V and 5 bases from J, with 18 bases in between. From germline, CDR1 is LGHNT and CDR2 FRNRAP. The CDR3 has 16 residues. CDR3 DNA: TGTGCTAGTGGTTCTATTCTTCAGGGACGGTATCAGCCCCAGCATTTT. Translated: CASGSILQGRYQPQHF. The whole variable domain, filled in from reference TRBV12-5 and TRBJ1-5, reads DARVTQTPRHKVTEMGQEVTMRCQPILGHNTVFWYRQTMMQGLELLAYFRNRAPLDDSGMPKDRFSAEMPDATLATLKIQPSEPRDSAVYFCASGSILQGRYQPQHFGDGTRLSIL.

The V gene is TRBV28, the J gene TRBJ2-3; 9 bases map to TRBD2. This CDR3 has 16 amino acids. Germline V gene data show CDR1 as MDHEN and CDR2 as SYDVKM. J lost 2 bases, V lost 3 bases, and 6 bases had no gene match. The CDR3 sequence is CASSLGASGVTDTQYF. CDR3 nucleotides: TGTGCCAGCAGTTTGGGAGCTAGCGGGGTCACAGATACGCAGTATTTT.

The chain combines TRBV7-6 with TRBJ2-3; 12 positions match TRBD2. Germline-derived CDR1 and CDR2 are SGHVS and FNYEAQ. Germline trimming cut 1 base from V and 11 bases from J; bases unmatched to any gene: 7. The CDR3 covers 15 residues. For the CDR3, the DNA is TGTGCCAGCAGCTTAGTAGCGACTAGCGGGAGTGTGCAGTATTTT. Encoded protein: CASSLVATSGSVQYF. Variable domain in full (rest from reference TRBV7-6 and TRBJ2-3): GAGVSQSPRYKVTKRGQDVALRCDPISGHVSLYWYRQALGQGPEFLTYFNYEAQQDKSGLPNDRFSAERPEGSISTLTIQRTEQRDSAMYRCASSLVATSGSVQYFGPGTRLTVL.

This clonotype showed up just a few times. In nucleotides, the CDR3 is TGTGCCAGCAGCTTAGCGTCCCCGGAGGTCTATGGCTACACCTTC. This codes for CASSLASPEVYGYTF. The chain couples TRBV7-2 to TRBJ1-2; D uncertain. Germline V gene data show CDR1 as SGHTA and CDR2 as FQGNSA. V shed 0 bases and J shed 4 bases, with 12 bases lying between them. The CDR3 runs 15 residues.

The chain couples TRBV12-5 to TRBJ1-2, with TRBD1 matching 7 bases. The CDR3 sequence is 15 residues long. The V gene end was trimmed by 7 bases and the J gene end by 1 base; junction bases not matched to a gene: 9. The germline CDR1 and CDR2 sequences are LGHNT and FRNRAP. The CDR3 sequence: CASDDPGTDNYGYTF. CDR3 DNA sequence: TGTGCTAGTGATGATCCCGGGACAGATAACTATGGCTACACCTTC.

This clonotype was counted between two and nine times. V is TRBV5-1 and J is TRBJ1-2, with no clear D. Trimming took 4 bases from V and 8 from J, leaving 15 bases between them. This CDR3 has 13 residues. Per the germline V gene, CDR1 is SGHRS and CDR2 is YFSETQ. The CDR3 nucleotides read TGCGCCAGCAGCGTCGAGGGTCGGGAAGGCTACACCTTC. It yields the protein CASSVEGREGYTF.